This record concerns one TCR beta chain sequence. Its antigen remains undetermined. Nothing much larger sits one base from this clone, and base qualities are not available. The data belong to a study of CD8 T cells in Susac syndrome (dated by TCRdb to between 2018 and 2020). Study-level background: Repertoire sequencing was used to test whether CD8+ T cell activation and differentiation in Susac syndrome was antigen driven. CD8+ T cell repertoire clonality was compared between some 12 healthy donors, approximately 14 Susac syndrome patients and 15 multiple sclerosis patients. General findings and caveats noted by the study authors: The number of individuals in the TCR sequencing and HLA analysis was recognized as being relatively small.

V sheds 6 bases and J sheds 5 bases, leaving 7 bases between their ends. The CDR3 has 10 amino acids, counting the end cysteine and phenylalanine. The kept DNA is CDR3 alone, 30 bases in frame from the first base. CDR1 and CDR2 were assigned from the germline V gene as SQVTM and ANQGSEA. RNA was extracted with the RNeasy kit and about 0.5 to 1 ug was reverse transcribed using random hexamers. TCR beta CDR3 regions were amplified with the immunoSEQ multiplex PCR assay covering 54 Vbeta and 13 Jbeta segments. Bias from PCR amplification was corrected by using a synthetic template baseline for primer optimization and for computational correction. Turning to the authors' computational methods: Reads were assigned to V, D and J genes according to IMGT and analyzed in immunoSEQ Analyzer, with only productive sequences retained. Clonality was computed as one minus Shannon entropy normalized by log2 of the number of productive unique sequences. For each patient and control, public and private clones were evaluated within the 100 most prevalent clones. Clones were defined as Susac-specific when absent from the healthy and MS cohorts, from some 1,100 published viral clones and from other ImmuneACCESS disease sequences. TCRdb reprocessing: public reads trimmed at Q25 with fastp, clones called with MiXCR, in-frame beta chains kept. A single entry per CDR3 protein holds the most common genes and DNA from its merged rows. TCRdb's processing, not the authors' own work, is the source of the V and J calls. The sample records approximately 120,000 distinct CDR3 sequences, about nine tenths of which are singletons. The ten largest account for approximately 0.12% of the sample.

High-throughput TCR beta sequencing profiled peripheral blood CD8+ and CD4+ T cells from healthy donors, Susac syndrome patients and multiple sclerosis patients. Healthy donors were age- and sex-matched controls. Bulk CD8+ and CD4+ T cells were purified by magnetic negative isolation, whereas CD8+ TEMRA cells were enriched by FACS. Blood was drawn into EDTA tubes, processed within 24 hours, and PBMCs were isolated by density gradient centrifugation. PBMCs intended for TCR sequencing were cryopreserved in liquid nitrogen and thawed later in a water bath at 37 degrees C. Purity of sorted or isolated CD4+, CD8+ and CD8+ TEMRA cells was at least 90%.

Source material: CD8+ T cells from PBMCs. This TCR was recovered from a human donor in good health. The chain couples TRBV29-1 to TRBJ2-5; the D gene is unclear. DNA sequence: TGCAGCGTAGGTTACGAGACCCAGTACTTC. Translated, this gives CSVGYETQYF.